This T cell receptor beta chain was identified in a study of T-cell reconstitution after alpha-beta-depleted transplantation in children (dated by TCRdb to the mid-2010s). Regarding the study in general: The study quantitatively tracked T-cell immune reconstitution after TCRalphabeta/CD19-depleted allogeneic hematopoietic cell transplantation in children using TCR repertoire profiling.

The CDR3 numbers 16 residues from cysteine through phenylalanine. The DNA shown is the 48-base CDR3, in frame from base 1. Deletion took 7 bases off V and 0 bases off J, with a span of 16 bases between the germline ends. Library prep was done by PCR. The sample was run on an Illumina HiSeq 2500. To normalize quantification of the TCRbeta repertoire, the TCR libraries were built with molecular barcoding that relied on unique molecular identifiers. The public reads were run again by TCRdb, first through fastp at Q25 and then through MiXCR, and only productive beta chains were kept. Under each unique CDR3 protein, matching rows form one entry showing the most common genes and DNA. This sample lists about 540,000 distinct CDR3 sequences; 18% were detected once. The top ten clonotypes cover less than 4% of the sample. This clonotype appeared a few times. This clone's antigen is unknown. Base quality data are lacking; no much larger clone is found one base away.

The sequencing used PBMCs from the stem cell graft donor, collected from the stem cell graft. The rearranged segments are TRBV12-3 or TRBV12-4 and TRBJ2-1, with the D gene not clear enough to name. The sequence came from a human donor who donated a stem cell graft to a child with acute lymphoblastic leukemia. The sequenced DNA: TGTGCCAGCACCCCACACGGGTTCAGCTCCTACAATGAGCAGTTCTTC. Translated, this is CASTPHGFSSYNEQFF.